The clone carrying this TCR beta chain was recorded many times. Its antigen remains unknown. TCRdb processed the 5' RACE reads anew with MiXCR; each CDR3 protein has one entry. The sample consists of approximately 520,000 distinct CDR3 sequences, less than 6% of them appearing once. The entry originates in a study of CD8 T cells in ankylosing spondylitis. Findings and caveats of the study: Certain motif variants had earlier been reported in reactive arthritis synovial fluid and blood. Apparently characteristic of ankylosing spondylitis blood was a TCR beta motif (about 8 highly homologous variants). Those disease-linked clones were CD8+; they were also relatively rare in peripheral blood. Reportedly, disease-linked clones are significantly enriched in ankylosing spondylitis patients' matched synovial fluid.

The V gene lost 5 bases and the J gene lost 6 bases, with 11 bases spanning the gap. The germline CDR1 and CDR2 sequences are MDHEN and SYDVKM. The CDR3 loop spans 13 amino acids. The material sequenced was blood, either unsorted or a sorted T cell fraction (not recorded which). The J gene is TRBJ2-1, the V gene TRBV28; D gene ambiguous. The source of this sequence is a male donor with ankylosing spondylitis. The CDR3 reads CASSPPSSNEQFF. The DNA for the CDR3 is TGTGCCAGCAGTCCCCCCTCGTCCAATGAGCAGTTCTTC.